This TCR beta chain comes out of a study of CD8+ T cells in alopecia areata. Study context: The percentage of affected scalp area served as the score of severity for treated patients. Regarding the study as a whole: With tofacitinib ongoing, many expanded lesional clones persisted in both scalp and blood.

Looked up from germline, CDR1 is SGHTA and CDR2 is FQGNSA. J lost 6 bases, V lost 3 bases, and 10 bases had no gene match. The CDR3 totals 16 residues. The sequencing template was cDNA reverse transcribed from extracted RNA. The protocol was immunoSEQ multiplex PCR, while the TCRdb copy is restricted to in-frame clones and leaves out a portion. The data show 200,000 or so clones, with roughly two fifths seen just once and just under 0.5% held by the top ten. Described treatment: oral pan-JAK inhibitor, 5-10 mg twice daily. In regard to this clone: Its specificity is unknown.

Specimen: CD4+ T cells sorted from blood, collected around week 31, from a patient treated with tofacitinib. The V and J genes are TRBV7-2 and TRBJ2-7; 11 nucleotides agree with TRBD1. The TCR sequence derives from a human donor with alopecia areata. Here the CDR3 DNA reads TGTGCCAGCAGCTTTCCCTATGCGGACAGGGGGCGCGAGCAGTACTTC. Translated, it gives CASSFPYADRGREQYF.